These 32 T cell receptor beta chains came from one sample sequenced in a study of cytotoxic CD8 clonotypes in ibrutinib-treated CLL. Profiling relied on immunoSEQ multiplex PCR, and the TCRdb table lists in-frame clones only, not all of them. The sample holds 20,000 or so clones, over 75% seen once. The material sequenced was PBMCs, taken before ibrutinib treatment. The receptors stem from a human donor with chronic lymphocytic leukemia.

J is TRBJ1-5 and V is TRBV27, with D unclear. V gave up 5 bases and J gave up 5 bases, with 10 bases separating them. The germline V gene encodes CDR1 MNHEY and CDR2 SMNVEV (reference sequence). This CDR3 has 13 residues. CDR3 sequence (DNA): TGTGCCAGCAGTATTGGTTGGGATCAGCCCCAGCATTTT. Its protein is CASSIGWDQPQHF.

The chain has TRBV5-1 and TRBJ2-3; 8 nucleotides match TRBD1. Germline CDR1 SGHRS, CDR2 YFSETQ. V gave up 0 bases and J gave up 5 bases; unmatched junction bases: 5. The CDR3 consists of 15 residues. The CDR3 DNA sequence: TGCGCCAGCAGCTTGGTAGGACAGGGCGAAGATACGCAGTATTTT. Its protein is CASSLVGQGEDTQYF. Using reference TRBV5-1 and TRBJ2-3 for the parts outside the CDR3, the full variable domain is KAGVTQTPRYLIKTRGQQVTLSCSPISGHRSVSWYQQTPGQGLQFLFEYFSETQRNKGNFPGRFSGRQFSNSRSEMNVSTLELGDSALYLCASSLVGQGEDTQYFGPGTRLTVL.

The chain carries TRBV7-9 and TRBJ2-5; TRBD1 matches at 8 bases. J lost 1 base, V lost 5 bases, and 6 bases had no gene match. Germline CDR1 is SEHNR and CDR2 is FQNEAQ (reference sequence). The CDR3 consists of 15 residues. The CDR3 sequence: CASSHPGQGQETQYF. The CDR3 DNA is TGTGCCAGCAGCCACCCAGGACAGGGCCAAGAGACCCAGTACTTC.

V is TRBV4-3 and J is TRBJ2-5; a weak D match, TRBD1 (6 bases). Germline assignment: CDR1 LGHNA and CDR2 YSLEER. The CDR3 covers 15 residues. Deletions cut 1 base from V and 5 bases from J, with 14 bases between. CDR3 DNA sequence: TGCGCCAGCAGCCAAGGGGGGACACATTCGGAGACCCAGTACTTC. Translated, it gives CASSQGGTHSETQYF.

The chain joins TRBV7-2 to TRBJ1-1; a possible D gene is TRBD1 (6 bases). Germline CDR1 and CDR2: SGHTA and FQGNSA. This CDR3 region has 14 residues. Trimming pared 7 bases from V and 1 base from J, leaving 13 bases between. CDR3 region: CASTPWDTNTEAFF. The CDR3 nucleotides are TGTGCCAGCACCCCATGGGACACGAACACTGAAGCTTTCTTT. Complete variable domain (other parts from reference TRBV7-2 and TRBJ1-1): GAGVSQSPSNKVTEKGKDVELRCDPISGHTALYWYRQSLGQGLEFLIYFQGNSAPDKSGLPSDRFSAERTGGSVSTLTIQRTQQEDSAVYLCASTPWDTNTEAFFGQGTRLTVV.

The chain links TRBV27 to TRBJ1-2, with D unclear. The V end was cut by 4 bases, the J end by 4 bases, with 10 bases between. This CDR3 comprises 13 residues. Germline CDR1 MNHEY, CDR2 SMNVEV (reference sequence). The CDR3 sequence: CASSSRGPYGYTF. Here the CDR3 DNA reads TGTGCCAGCAGTTCAAGAGGGCCCTATGGCTACACCTTC.

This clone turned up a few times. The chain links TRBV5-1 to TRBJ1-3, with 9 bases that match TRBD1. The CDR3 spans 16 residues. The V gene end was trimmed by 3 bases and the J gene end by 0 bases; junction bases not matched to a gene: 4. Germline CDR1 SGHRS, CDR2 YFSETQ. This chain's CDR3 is CASSSGQGFSGNTIYF. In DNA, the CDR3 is TGCGCCAGCAGCTCGGGACAGGGTTTCTCTGGAAACACCATATATTTT.

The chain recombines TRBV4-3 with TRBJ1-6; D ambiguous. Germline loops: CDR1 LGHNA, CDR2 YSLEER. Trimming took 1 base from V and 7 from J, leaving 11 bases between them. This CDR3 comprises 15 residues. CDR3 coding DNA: TGCGCCAGCAGCCAAGTGGGAACCGGGAATTCACCCCTCCACTTT. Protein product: CASSQVGTGNSPLHF.

The CDR3 DNA reads as TGTGCCAGCAGCTTAGAATCGGACACTGAAGCTTTCTTT. It codes for CASSLESDTEAFF. This chain connects TRBV11-3 to TRBJ1-1; D gene uncertain. The V end lost 0 bases, the J end lost 3 bases, and 5 bases lay between the germline ends. CDR3 size: 13 residues. Per germline, CDR1 SGHNT and CDR2 YENEEA. The full variable domain, completed using reference TRBV11-3 and TRBJ1-1, is EAGVVQSPRYKIIEKKQPVAFWCNPISGHNTLYWYLQNLGQGPELLIRYENEEAVDDSQLPKDRFSAERLKGVDSTLKIQPAELGDSAVYLCASSLESDTEAFFGQGTRLTVV.

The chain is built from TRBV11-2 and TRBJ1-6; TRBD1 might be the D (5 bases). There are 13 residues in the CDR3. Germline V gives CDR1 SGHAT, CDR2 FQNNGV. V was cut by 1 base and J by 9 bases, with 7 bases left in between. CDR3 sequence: CASSLGQSSPLHF. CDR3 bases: TGTGCCAGCAGCTTAGGACAGAGTTCACCCCTCCACTTT.

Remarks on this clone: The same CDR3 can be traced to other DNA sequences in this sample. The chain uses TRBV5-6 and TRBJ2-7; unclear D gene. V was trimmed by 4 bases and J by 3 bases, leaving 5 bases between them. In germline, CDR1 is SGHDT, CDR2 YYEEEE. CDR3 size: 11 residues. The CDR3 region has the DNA TGTGCCAGCAGCGGCTACTACGAGCAGTACTTC. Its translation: CASSGYYEQYF.

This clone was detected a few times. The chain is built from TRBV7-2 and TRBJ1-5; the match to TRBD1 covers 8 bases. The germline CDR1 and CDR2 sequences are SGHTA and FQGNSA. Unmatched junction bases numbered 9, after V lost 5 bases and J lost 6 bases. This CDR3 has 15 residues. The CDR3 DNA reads TGTGCCAGCAGCCTAAGCAGGGGGCTGTTTCAGCCCCAGCATTTT. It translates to CASSLSRGLFQPQHF.

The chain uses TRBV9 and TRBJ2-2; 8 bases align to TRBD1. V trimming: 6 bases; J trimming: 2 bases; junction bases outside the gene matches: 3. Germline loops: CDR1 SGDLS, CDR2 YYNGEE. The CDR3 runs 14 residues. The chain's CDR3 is CASTGTGNTGELFF. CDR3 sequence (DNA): TGTGCCAGCACCGGGACAGGCAACACCGGGGAGCTGTTTTTT.

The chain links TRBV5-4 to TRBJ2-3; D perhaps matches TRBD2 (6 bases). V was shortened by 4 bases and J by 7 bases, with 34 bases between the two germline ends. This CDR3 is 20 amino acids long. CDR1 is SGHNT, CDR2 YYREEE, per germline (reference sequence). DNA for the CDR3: TGTGCCAGCAGCGCCCCGTCCGGGGGTGTAAGTCGTGCGATCTTGAATACGCAGTATTTT. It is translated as CASSAPSGGVSRAILNTQYF.

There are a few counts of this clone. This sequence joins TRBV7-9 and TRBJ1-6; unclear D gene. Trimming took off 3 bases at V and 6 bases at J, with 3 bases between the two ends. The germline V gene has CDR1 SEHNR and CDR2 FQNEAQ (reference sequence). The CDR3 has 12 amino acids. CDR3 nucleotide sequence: TGTGCCAGCAGCTTCCCTAATTCACCCCTCCACTTT. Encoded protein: CASSFPNSPLHF.

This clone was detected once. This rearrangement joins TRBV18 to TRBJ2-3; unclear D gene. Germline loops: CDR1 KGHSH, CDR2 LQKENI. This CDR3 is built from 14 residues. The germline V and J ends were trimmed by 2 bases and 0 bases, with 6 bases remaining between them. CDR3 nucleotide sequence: TGTGCCAGCTCACCATCCAGAAGCACAGATACGCAGTATTTT. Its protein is CASSPSRSTDTQYF.

The CDR3 reads CASSSGQGSVNTEAFF. CDR3 nucleotide sequence: TGCGCCAGCAGCTCCGGACAGGGATCTGTGAACACTGAAGCTTTCTTT. V usage is TRBV5-1 and J usage is TRBJ1-1; 8 nucleotides match TRBD1. CDR1 and CDR2 from the germline V gene are SGHRS and YFSETQ. This CDR3 comprises 16 residues. V was clipped by 3 bases and J by 0 bases; unmatched bases: 7.

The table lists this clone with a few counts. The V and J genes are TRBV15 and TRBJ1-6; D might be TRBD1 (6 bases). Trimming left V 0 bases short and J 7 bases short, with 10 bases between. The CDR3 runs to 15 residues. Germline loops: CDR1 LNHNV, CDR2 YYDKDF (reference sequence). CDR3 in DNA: TGTGCCACCAGCAGAGATCGGCAGGGGAATTCACCCCTCCACTTT. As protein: CATSRDRQGNSPLHF.

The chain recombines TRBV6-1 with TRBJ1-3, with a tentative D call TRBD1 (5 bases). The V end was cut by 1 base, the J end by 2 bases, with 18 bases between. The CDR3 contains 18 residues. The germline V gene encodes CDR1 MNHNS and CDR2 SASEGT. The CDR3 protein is CASSEDWTRALAGNTIYF. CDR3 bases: TGTGCCAGCAGTGAAGATTGGACCAGGGCTTTGGCTGGAAACACCATATATTTT.

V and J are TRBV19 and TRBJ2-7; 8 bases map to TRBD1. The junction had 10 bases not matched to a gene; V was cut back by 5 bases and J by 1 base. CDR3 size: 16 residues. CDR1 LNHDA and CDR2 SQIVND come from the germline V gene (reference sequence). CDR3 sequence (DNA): TGTGCCAGTAGTTCAGGGACAGGTCTTCATTCCTACGAGCAGTACTTC. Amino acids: CASSSGTGLHSYEQYF.

The CDR3 reads CASTRFSGGVSGVNTGELFF. The CDR3 DNA follows: TGTGCCAGCACCCGCTTTAGCGGGGGAGTATCGGGCGTGAACACCGGGGAGCTGTTTTTT. This chain joins TRBV5-5 and TRBJ2-2; 9 bases agree with TRBD2. Germline assignment: CDR1 SGHKS and CDR2 YYEKEE (reference sequence). The CDR3 length is 20 residues. Trimming removed 6 bases from V and 1 base from J; junction bases left unmatched: 19.

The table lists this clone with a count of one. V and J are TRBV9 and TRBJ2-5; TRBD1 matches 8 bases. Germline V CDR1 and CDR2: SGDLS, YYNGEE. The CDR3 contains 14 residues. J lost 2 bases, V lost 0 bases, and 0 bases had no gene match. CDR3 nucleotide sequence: TGTGCCAGCAGCGTAGGGACAGGGCAAGAGACCCAGTACTTC. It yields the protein CASSVGTGQETQYF. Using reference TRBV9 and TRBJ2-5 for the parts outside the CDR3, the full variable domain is DSGVTQTPKHLITATGQRVTLRCSPRSGDLSVYWYQQSLDQGLQFLIQYYNGEERAKGNILERFSAQQFPDLHSELNLSSLELGDSALYFCASSVGTGQETQYFGPGTRLLVL.

CDR3: CASRARGTTNSPLHF. The DNA for the CDR3 is TGTGCCAGCAGGGCGCGGGGGACAACGAATTCACCCCTCCACTTT. The V and J genes are TRBV6-5 and TRBJ1-6; possibly TRBD1 for D (6 bases). Trimming cost V 6 bases and J 7 bases, with 16 bases left between them. Germline CDR1 is MNHEY and CDR2 is SVGAGI. There are 15 residues in the CDR3.

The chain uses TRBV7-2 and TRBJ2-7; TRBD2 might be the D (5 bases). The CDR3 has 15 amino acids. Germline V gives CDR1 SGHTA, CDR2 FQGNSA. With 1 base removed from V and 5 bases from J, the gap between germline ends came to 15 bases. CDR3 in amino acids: CASSLETSTSHEQYF. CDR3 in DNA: TGTGCCAGCAGCTTAGAAACTAGTACTTCCCACGAGCAGTACTTC.

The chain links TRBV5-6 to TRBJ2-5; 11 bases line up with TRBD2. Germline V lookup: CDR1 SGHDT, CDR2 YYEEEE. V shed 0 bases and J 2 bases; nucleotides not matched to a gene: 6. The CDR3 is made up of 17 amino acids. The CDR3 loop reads CASSLGWGTSGQETQYF. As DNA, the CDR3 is TGTGCCAGCAGCTTGGGATGGGGGACTAGCGGTCAAGAGACCCAGTACTTC.

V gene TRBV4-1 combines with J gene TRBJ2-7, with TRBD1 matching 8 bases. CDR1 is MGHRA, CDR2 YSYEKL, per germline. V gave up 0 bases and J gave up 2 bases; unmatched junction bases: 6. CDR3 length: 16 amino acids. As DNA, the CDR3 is TGCGCCAGCAGCCAAGAGGCTCGGACAGGGACCTACGAGCAGTACTTC. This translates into CASSQEARTGTYEQYF.

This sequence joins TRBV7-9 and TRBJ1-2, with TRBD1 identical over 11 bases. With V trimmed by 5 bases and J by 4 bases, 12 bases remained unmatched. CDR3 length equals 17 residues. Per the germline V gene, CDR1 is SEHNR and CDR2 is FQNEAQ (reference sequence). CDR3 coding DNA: TGTGCCAGCAGCGACCAGAGGACAGGGGGCTTAGGCTATGGCTACACCTTC. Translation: CASSDQRTGGLGYGYTF.

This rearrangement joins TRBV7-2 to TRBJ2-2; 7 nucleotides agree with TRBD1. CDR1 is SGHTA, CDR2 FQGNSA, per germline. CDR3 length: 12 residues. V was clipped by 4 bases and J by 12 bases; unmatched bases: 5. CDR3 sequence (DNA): TGTGCCAGCAGCTCGACAGGGATACAGCTGTTTTTT. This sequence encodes CASSSTGIQLFF.

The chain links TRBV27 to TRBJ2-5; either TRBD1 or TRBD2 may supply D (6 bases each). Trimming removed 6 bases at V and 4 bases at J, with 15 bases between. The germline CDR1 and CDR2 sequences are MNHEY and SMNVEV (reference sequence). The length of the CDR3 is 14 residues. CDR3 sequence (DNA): TGTGCCAGCAGAAGGGGGGCGCCTTTAGAGACCCAGTACTTC. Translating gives CASRRGAPLETQYF.

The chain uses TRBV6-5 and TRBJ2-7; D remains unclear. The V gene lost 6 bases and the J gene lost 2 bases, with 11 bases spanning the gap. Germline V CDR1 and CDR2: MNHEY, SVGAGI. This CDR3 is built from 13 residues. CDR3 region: CASRMNVAYEQYF. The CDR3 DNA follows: TGTGCCAGCAGGATGAACGTAGCCTACGAGCAGTACTTC.

Here the CDR3 reads CASSEVGTASWTGELFF. The CDR3 bases are TGTGCCAGCAGTGAAGTAGGGACAGCTTCCTGGACCGGGGAGCTGTTTTTT. The chain employs TRBV6-1 and TRBJ2-2; TRBD1 aligns across 7 bases. Germline assignment: CDR1 MNHNS and CDR2 SASEGT. Trimming at V came to 1 base and at J to 5 bases, leaving 10 bases not matched to a gene. The CDR3 is 17 amino acids.

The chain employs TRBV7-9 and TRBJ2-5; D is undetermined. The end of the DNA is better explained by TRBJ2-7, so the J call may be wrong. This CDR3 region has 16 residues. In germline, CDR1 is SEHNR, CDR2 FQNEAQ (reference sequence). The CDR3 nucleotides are TGTGCCAGCAGCCCCCCTGCAAGGTATGCGTCCTACGAGCAGTACTTC. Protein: CASSPPARYASYEQYF.